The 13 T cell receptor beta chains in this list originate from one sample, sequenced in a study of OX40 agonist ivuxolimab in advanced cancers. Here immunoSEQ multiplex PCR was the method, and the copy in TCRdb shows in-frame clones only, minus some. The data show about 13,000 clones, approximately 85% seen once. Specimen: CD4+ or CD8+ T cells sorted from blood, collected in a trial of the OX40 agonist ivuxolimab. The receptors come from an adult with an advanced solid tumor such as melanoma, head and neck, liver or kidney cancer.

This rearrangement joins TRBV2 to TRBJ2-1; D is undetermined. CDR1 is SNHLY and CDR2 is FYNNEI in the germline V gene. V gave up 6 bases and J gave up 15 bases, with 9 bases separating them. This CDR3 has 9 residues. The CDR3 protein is CASSAPRFF. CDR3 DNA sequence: TGTGCCAGCAGCGCACCCCGGTTCTTC.

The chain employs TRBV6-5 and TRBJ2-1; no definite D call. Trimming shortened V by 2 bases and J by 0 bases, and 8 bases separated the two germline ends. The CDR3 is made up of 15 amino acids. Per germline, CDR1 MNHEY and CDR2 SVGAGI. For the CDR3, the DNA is TGTGCCAGCAGTTACGCGAGGAGCTCCTACAATGAGCAGTTCTTC. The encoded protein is CASSYARSSYNEQFF.

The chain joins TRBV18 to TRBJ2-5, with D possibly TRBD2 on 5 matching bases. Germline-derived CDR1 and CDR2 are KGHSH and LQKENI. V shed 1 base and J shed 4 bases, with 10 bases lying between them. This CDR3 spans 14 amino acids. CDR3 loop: CASSPRVGGETQYF. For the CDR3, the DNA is TGTGCCAGCTCACCACGGGTAGGAGGAGAGACCCAGTACTTC.

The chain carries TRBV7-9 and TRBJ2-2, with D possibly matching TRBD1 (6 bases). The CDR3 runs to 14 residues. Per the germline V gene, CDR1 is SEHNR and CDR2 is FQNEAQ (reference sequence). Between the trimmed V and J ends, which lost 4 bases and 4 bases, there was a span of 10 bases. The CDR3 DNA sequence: TGTGCCAGCAGCTCACAGGGTAGCACCGGGGAGCTGTTTTTT. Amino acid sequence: CASSSQGSTGELFF.

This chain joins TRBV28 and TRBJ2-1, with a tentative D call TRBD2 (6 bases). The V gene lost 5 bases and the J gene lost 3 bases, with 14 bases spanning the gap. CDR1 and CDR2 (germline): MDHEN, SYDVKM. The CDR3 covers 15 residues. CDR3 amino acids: CASSRLGLLYNEQFF. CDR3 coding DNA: TGTGCCAGCAGTCGTCTGGGACTGCTCTACAATGAGCAGTTCTTC.

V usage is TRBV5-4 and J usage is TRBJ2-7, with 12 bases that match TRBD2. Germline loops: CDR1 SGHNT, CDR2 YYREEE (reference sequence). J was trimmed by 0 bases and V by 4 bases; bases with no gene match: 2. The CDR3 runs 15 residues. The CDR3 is CASSPSGRGSYEQYF. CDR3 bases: TGTGCCAGCAGCCCTAGCGGGAGGGGCTCCTACGAGCAGTACTTC.

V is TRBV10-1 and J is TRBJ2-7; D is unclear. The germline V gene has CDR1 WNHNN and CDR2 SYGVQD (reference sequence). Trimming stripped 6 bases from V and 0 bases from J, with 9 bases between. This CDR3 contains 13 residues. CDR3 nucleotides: TGCGCCAGCAGCGCCGGCCACTCCTACGAGCAGTACTTC. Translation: CASSAGHSYEQYF.

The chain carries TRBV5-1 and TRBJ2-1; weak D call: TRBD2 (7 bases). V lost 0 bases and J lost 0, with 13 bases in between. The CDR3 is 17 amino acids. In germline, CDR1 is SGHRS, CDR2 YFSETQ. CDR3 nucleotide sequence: TGCGCCAGCAGCTTGGAGGGGGGGCTCGGCTCCTACAATGAGCAGTTCTTC. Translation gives CASSLEGGLGSYNEQFF.

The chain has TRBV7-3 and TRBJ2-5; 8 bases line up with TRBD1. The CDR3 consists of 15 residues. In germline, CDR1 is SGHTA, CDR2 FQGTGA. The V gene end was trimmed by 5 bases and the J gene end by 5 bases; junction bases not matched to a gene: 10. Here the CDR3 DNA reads TGTGCCAGCAGCCCTAGGACAGGGTACGGGGAGACCCAGTACTTC. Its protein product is CASSPRTGYGETQYF.

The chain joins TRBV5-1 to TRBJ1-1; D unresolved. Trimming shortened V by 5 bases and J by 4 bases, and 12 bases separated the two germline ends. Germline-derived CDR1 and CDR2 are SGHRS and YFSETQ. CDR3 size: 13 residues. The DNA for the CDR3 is TGCGCCAGCAGAGGAGCTCCGGGCACTGAAGCTTTCTTT. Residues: CASRGAPGTEAFF.

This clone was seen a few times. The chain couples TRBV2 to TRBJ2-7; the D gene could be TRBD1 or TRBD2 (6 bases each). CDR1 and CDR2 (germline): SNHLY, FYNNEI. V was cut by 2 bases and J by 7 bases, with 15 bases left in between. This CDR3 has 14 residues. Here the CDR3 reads CASSESWGAREQYF. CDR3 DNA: TGTGCCAGCAGTGAAAGCTGGGGGGCGAGGGAGCAGTACTTC.

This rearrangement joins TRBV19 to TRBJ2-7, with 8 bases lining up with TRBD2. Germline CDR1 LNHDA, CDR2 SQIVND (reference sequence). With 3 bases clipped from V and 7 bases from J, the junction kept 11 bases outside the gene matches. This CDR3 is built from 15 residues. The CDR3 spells CASSIVIAGSEEQYF. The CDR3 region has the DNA TGTGCCAGTAGTATTGTCATAGCGGGATCCGAGGAGCAGTACTTC.

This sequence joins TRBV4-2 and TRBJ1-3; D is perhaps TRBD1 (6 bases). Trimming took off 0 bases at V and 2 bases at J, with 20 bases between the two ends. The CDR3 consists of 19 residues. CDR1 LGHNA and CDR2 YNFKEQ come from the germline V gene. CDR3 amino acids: CASSQEAAARGSPGNTIYF. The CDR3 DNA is TGTGCCAGCAGCCAAGAGGCAGCAGCGAGGGGGTCGCCTGGAAACACCATATATTTT.